The 21 T cell receptor beta chains below were found in one sample sequenced in a study of shared clonotypes between healthy human individuals. Produced via immunoSEQ multiplex PCR; TCRdb's table is partial and in-frame only. The table records about 2.4 million clones, 80% to 95% of them present only once. Source material: naive CD4+ T cells from PBMCs. Subset denoted: CD45RA+ positively selected. Receptor source: a man between 18 and 35 years old in good health. Some clones in this sample may be carry-over from other donors' samples.

V is TRBV27 and J is TRBJ2-3; D is unclear. The V gene's germline CDR1 is MNHEY and CDR2 SMNVEV (reference sequence). Trimming cost V 2 bases and J 2 bases, with 11 bases left between them. The CDR3 extends over 15 amino acids. The CDR3 spells CASSLVYRVTDTQYF. The DNA of the CDR3 is TGTGCCAGCAGTTTAGTGTATAGAGTCACAGATACGCAGTATTTT.

The gene calls are TRBV7-9 and TRBJ1-4; D gene uncertain. The CDR3 covers 14 residues. The germline CDR1 and CDR2 sequences are SEHNR and FQNEAQ (reference sequence). V was cut by 5 bases and J by 8 bases, with 15 bases left in between. This CDR3 reads CASSPQLDGEKLFF. CDR3 nucleotides: TGTGCCAGCAGCCCCCAGTTAGATGGGGAAAAACTGTTTTTT.

This clone was picked up a small number of times. V and J are TRBV5-6 and TRBJ1-2, with 9 bases aligning to TRBD1. V shed 4 bases, J shed 8 bases, and the junction held 15 bases outside the gene matches. The CDR3 contains 16 residues. Per the germline V gene, CDR1 is SGHDT and CDR2 is YYEEEE. This CDR3 reads CASSPRDTGGLGGYTF. CDR3 coding DNA: TGTGCCAGCAGCCCTCGGGACACAGGGGGCCTAGGGGGCTACACCTTC.

The V and J genes are TRBV7-9 and TRBJ2-1; 8 bases are a match to TRBD2. J gave up 5 bases and V 5 bases, and 11 bases lay outside the gene matches. Germline V lookup: CDR1 SEHNR, CDR2 FQNEAQ (reference sequence). The CDR3 loop spans 16 amino acids. CDR3 region: CASSKISGSRDNEQFF. DNA for the CDR3: TGTGCCAGCAGCAAAATCAGCGGGAGCAGGGACAATGAGCAGTTCTTC.

The chain employs TRBV7-3 and TRBJ2-1; 7 nucleotides line up with TRBD2. CDR3 size: 17 residues. V dropped 5 bases and J dropped 5; count of bases not matched to a gene: 15. CDR1 and CDR2 (germline): SGHTA, FQGTGA. CDR3 DNA sequence: TGTGCCAGCAGCCCCCACCGGATTAGCGGGCCTGACAATGAGCAGTTCTTC. Protein sequence: CASSPHRISGPDNEQFF.

The rearrangement joins TRBV28 to TRBJ2-7; 8 bases match TRBD1. The V gene end was trimmed by 5 bases and the J gene end by 3 bases; junction bases not matched to a gene: 6. The CDR3 length is 14 residues. The germline V gene has CDR1 MDHEN and CDR2 SYDVKM. Written as DNA, the CDR3 is TGTGCCAGCAGTCGTTGGGACAGGATCTACGAGCAGTACTTC. Translating it yields CASSRWDRIYEQYF.

This chain joins TRBV11-3 and TRBJ2-6; D ambiguous. CDR3 length equals 15 residues. Trimming left V 4 bases short and J 0 bases short, with 7 bases between. Germline CDR1 and CDR2: SGHNT and YENEEA. The chain's CDR3 is CASSSRFSGANVLTF. As DNA, the CDR3 is TGTGCCAGCAGCTCACGTTTCTCTGGGGCCAACGTCCTGACTTTC.

The chain is built from TRBV7-9 and TRBJ2-1; 9 nucleotides line up with TRBD1. CDR3 size: 13 residues. Looked up from germline, CDR1 is SEHNR and CDR2 is FQNEAQ (reference sequence). V gave up 5 bases and J gave up 10 bases; unmatched junction bases: 6. The CDR3 DNA is TGTGCCAGCAGCCCGGGACAGGGAGGGGAGCAGTTCTTC. This gives the protein CASSPGQGGEQFF.

This chain joins TRBV21-1 and TRBJ1-5; the DNA was not compared with TRBD1, the D call given in the table. TRBV21-1 is a documented pseudogene. The CDR3 sequence is 16 residues long. DNA of the CDR3: TGTGCCAGCAGCAAAGGACAGGCAAATAGCAATCAGCCCCAGCATTTT. Protein sequence: CASSKGQANSNQPQHF.

For this clone: Other DNA sequences in this sample translate to the same CDR3. The chain carries TRBV5-1 and TRBJ1-1; TRBD1 might be the D (6 bases). Germline assignment: CDR1 SGHRS and CDR2 YFSETQ. V was pared by 0 bases and J by 1 base, with 7 bases between. The CDR3 is made up of 14 amino acids. CDR3: CASSLVGANTEAFF. CDR3 DNA: TGCGCCAGCAGCTTGGTGGGGGCGAACACTGAAGCTTTCTTT.

V gene TRBV18 combines with J gene TRBJ2-7; D is perhaps TRBD1 (6 bases). V was trimmed by 3 bases and J by 7 bases, leaving 19 bases between them. The CDR3 extends over 15 amino acids. The V gene's germline CDR1 is KGHSH and CDR2 LQKENI. The CDR3: CASSPIIQGFREQYF. DNA of the CDR3: TGTGCCAGCTCACCTATCATACAGGGCTTTAGGGAGCAGTACTTC.

The V and J genes are TRBV27 and TRBJ2-7; D is possibly TRBD2 (6 bases). Germline-derived CDR1 and CDR2 are MNHEY and SMNVEV (reference sequence). This CDR3 is built from 13 residues. Trimming removed 7 bases at V and 7 bases at J, with 17 bases between. The CDR3 here is CASKTGASGEQYF. In DNA, the CDR3 is TGTGCCAGCAAGACGGGAGCATCGGGGGAGCAGTACTTC.

This chain joins TRBV28 and TRBJ2-7; possibly TRBD2 for D (6 bases). The CDR3 is 13 residues long. Germline V gene data show CDR1 as MDHEN and CDR2 as SYDVKM. V shed 8 bases and J shed 0 bases, with 11 bases lying between them. The chain's CDR3 is CASYGTLSYEQYF. The DNA for the CDR3 is TGTGCCAGCTACGGGACTCTCTCCTACGAGCAGTACTTC.

The V and J genes are TRBV11-3 and TRBJ2-7; D might be TRBD1 (5 bases). The CDR3 contains 14 residues. Germline values: CDR1 SGHNT, CDR2 YENEEA. Trimming left V 5 bases short and J 0 bases short, with 11 bases between. CDR3 DNA: TGTGCCAGCAGCACAGGACATAGCTCCTACGAGCAGTACTTC. Its translation: CASSTGHSSYEQYF. The full variable domain, its missing parts supplied by reference TRBV11-3 and TRBJ2-7, is EAGVVQSPRYKIIEKKQPVAFWCNPISGHNTLYWYLQNLGQGPELLIRYENEEAVDDSQLPKDRFSAERLKGVDSTLKIQPAELGDSAVYLCASSTGHSSYEQYFGPGTRLTVT.

The V call is TRBV11-2, the J call TRBJ2-2; maybe TRBD1 (6 bases). The length of the CDR3 is 16 residues. Trimming stripped 6 bases from V and 6 bases from J, with 20 bases between. The V gene's germline CDR1 is SGHAT and CDR2 FQNNGV. CDR3 DNA: TGTGCCAGCAGGCAACTAACAGGGAATCGTGCCGGGGAGCTGTTTTTT. It yields the protein CASRQLTGNRAGELFF.

This clone appeared a single time. The gene calls are TRBV28 and TRBJ2-6; tentative D call: TRBD1 (7 bases). The CDR3 loop spans 19 amino acids. Per germline, CDR1 MDHEN and CDR2 SYDVKM. The V end was cut by 4 bases, the J end by 0 bases, with 19 bases between. The CDR3 is CASSSPRGATYSGANVLTF. The CDR3, as DNA: TGTGCCAGCAGTTCCCCCAGGGGGGCAACCTACTCTGGGGCCAACGTCCTGACTTTC.

This clone has just a few counts. The V call is TRBV30, the J call TRBJ1-1; D gene uncertain. Trimming cost V 2 bases and J 1 base, with 8 bases left between them. This CDR3 is built from 13 residues. Per germline, CDR1 GTSNPN and CDR2 SVGIG (reference sequence). The CDR3 is CAWSQTQNTEAFF. The CDR3 DNA reads as TGTGCCTGGAGTCAGACACAGAACACTGAAGCTTTCTTT.

This chain joins TRBV11-1 and TRBJ2-5, with 9 bases identical to TRBD1. The ends lost 2 bases at V and 2 bases at J; junction bases unmatched: 3. The germline CDR1 and CDR2 sequences are SGHAT and FQDESV (reference sequence). The CDR3 spans 15 residues. The CDR3 nucleotides are TGTGCCAGCAGCTTACCCGGACAGGGGCAAGAGACCCAGTACTTC. As protein: CASSLPGQGQETQYF.

The chain joins TRBV5-1 to TRBJ2-2; the match to TRBD2 covers 7 bases. CDR3 size: 17 residues. V gave up 4 bases and J gave up 4 bases; unmatched junction bases: 13. The germline V gene encodes CDR1 SGHRS and CDR2 YFSETQ. The CDR3 loop is CASSLRPAGAPTGELFF. In DNA, the CDR3 is TGCGCCAGCAGCCTCCGCCCCGCGGGAGCGCCCACCGGGGAGCTGTTTTTT.

This chain links TRBV7-3 with TRBJ2-5, with 10 bases that match TRBD1. This CDR3 comprises 17 residues. From germline, CDR1 is SGHTA and CDR2 FQGTGA. Unmatched junction bases numbered 13, after V lost 2 bases and J lost 7 bases. The DNA of the CDR3 is TGTGCCAGCAGCTTACGGGACCGGGACAGGGGAGACGGGACCCAGTACTTC. The encoded protein is CASSLRDRDRGDGTQYF. Full variable domain (missing parts from reference TRBV7-3 and TRBJ2-5): GAGVSQTPSNKVTEKGKYVELRCDPISGHTALYWYRQSLGQGPEFLIYFQGTGAADDSGLPNDRFFAVRPEGSVSTLKIQRTERGDSAVYLCASSLRDRDRGDGTQYFGPGTRLLVL.

This clone was seen a single time. In the same sample, other DNA sequences code for this CDR3. V gene TRBV7-3 combines with J gene TRBJ2-5; D may be TRBD2 (6 bases). The V gene's germline CDR1 is SGHTA and CDR2 FQGTGA. CDR3 length: 13 residues. The V end lost 5 bases, the J end lost 2 bases, and 9 bases lay between the germline ends. The CDR3 bases are TGTGCCAGCAGCCGGGACTCACAAGAGACCCAGTACTTC. As protein: CASSRDSQETQYF.